This T cell receptor (beta chain) was sequenced during a study of T cells in localized non-small cell lung cancer. Study-wide results and caveats: The study detected a median roughly 50 of the top 100 tumor clones in adjacent lung.

The V end lost 2 bases, the J end lost 6 bases, and 17 bases lay between the germline ends. The CDR3 runs 15 residues. CDR1 is GTSNPN, CDR2 SVGIG, per germline (reference sequence). As concerns this clone: As yet, its antigen is unknown.

Some clones are missing from TCRdb's copy, which holds only in-frame ones; the method was immunoSEQ multiplex PCR. The profile shows some 22,000 clones, roughly 90% of them singletons. Sequences were derived from PBMCs, sampled before any cancer treatment. The genes are TRBV30 and TRBJ1-5; unclear D gene. This receptor was taken from a man aged 35-75 years with stage II lung adenocarcinoma. The CDR3 region has the DNA TGTGCCTGGAGTCTATTGGGATCAGGAGGTCAGCCCCAGCATTTT. Translated, it gives CAWSLLGSGGQPQHF.